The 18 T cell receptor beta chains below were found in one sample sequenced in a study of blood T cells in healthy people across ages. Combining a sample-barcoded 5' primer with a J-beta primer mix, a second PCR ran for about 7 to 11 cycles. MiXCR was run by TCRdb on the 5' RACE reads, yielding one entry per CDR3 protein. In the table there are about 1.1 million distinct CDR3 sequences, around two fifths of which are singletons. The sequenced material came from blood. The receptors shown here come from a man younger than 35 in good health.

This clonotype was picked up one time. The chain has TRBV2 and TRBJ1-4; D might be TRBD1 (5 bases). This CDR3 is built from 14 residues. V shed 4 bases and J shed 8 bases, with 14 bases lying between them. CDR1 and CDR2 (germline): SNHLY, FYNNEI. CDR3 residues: CASSGQGLYEKLFF. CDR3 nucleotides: TGTGCCAGCAGTGGCCAGGGTCTTTACGAAAAACTGTTTTTT.

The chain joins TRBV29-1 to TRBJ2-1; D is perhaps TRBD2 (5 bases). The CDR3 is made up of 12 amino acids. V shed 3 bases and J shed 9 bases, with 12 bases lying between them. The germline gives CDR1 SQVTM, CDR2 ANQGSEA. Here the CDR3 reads CSVDSRGFEQFF. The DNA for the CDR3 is TGCAGCGTTGATTCCCGGGGTTTTGAGCAGTTCTTC.

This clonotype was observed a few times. The CDR3 DNA sequence: TGTGCCTCACGGGGACTAGCGGGGGAAGAAGGGTTCTTC. It yields the protein CASRGLAGEEGFF. The chain carries TRBV28 and TRBJ2-1; 14 bases align to TRBD2. The germline gives CDR1 MDHEN, CDR2 SYDVKM. Trimming at V came to 11 bases and at J to 15 bases, leaving 12 bases not matched to a gene. There are 13 residues in the CDR3.

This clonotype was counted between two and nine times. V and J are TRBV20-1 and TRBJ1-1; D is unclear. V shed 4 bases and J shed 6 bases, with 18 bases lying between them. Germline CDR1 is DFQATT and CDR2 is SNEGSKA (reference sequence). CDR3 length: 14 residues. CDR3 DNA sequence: TGCAGTGCTACCTCGGGAGGTCCAATCGCTGAAGCTTTCTTT. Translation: CSATSGGPIAEAFF.

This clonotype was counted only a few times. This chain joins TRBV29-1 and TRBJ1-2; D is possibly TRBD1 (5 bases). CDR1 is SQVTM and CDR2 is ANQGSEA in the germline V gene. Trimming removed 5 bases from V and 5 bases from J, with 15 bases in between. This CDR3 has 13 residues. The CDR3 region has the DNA TGCAGCGTTACCGGGGGGGATGATTATGGCTACACCTTC. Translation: CSVTGGDDYGYTF. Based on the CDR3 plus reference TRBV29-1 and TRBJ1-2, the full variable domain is SAVISQKPSRDICQRGTSLTIQCQVDSQVTMMFWYRQQPGQSLTLIATANQGSEATYESGFVIDKFPISRPNLTFSTLTVSNMSPEDSSIYLCSVTGGDDYGYTFGSGTRLTVV.

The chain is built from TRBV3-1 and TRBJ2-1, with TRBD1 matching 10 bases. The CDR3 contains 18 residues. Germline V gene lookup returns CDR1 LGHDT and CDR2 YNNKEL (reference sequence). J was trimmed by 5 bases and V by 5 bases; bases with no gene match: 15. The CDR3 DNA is TGTGCCAGCAGCTCTATATCCACGGACAGGGGGATTGACAATGAGCAGTTCTTC. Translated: CASSSISTDRGIDNEQFF.

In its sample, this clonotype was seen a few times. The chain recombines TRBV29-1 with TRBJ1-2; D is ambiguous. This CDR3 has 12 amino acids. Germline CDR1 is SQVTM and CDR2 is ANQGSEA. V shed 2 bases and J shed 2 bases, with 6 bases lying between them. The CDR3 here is CSVENGNYGYTF. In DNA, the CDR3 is TGCAGCGTTGAAAATGGGAACTATGGCTACACCTTC.

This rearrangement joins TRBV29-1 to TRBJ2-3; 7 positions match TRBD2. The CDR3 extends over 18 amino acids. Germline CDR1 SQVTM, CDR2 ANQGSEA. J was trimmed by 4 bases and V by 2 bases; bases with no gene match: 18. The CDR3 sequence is CSVESGPRGDLRADTQYF. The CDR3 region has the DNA TGCAGCGTTGAAAGCGGACCCCGGGGGGACCTAAGGGCAGATACGCAGTATTTT.

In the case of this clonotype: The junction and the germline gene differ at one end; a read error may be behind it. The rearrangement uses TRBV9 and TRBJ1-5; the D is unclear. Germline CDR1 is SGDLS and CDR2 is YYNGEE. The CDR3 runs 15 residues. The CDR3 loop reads CANSVDLGKGQPQHF. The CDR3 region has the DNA TGTGCCAACAGCGTAGATCTGGGGAAGGGACAGCCCCAGCATTTT.

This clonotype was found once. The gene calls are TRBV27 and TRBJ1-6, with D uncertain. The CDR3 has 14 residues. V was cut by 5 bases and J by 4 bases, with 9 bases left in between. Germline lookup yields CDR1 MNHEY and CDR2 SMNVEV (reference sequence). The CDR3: CASSVSAYNSPLHF. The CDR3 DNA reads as TGTGCCAGCAGTGTTTCCGCTTATAATTCACCCCTCCACTTT.

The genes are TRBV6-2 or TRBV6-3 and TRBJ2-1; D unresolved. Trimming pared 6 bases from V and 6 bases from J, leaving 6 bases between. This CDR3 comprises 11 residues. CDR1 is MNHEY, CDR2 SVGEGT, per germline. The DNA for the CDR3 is TGTGCCAGCAGGAATTCCAATGAGCAGTTCTTC. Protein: CASRNSNEQFF.

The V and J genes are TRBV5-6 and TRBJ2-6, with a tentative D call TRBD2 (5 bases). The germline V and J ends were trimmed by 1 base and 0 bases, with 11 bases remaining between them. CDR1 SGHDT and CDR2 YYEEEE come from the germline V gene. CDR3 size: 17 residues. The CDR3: CASSLPEGDSGANVLTF. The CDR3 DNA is TGTGCCAGCAGCTTGCCCGAGGGTGACTCTGGGGCCAACGTCCTGACTTTC.

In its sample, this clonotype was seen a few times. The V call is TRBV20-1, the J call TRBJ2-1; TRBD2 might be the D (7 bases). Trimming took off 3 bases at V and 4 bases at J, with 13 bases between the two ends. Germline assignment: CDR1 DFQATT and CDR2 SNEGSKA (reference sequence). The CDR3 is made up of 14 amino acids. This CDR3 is CSASSGGLYNEQFF. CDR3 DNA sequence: TGCAGTGCTAGTTCCGGGGGGCTGTACAATGAGCAGTTCTTC.

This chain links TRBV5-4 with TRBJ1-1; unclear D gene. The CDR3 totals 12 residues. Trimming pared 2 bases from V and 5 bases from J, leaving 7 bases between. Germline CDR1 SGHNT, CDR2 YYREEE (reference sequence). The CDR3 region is CASSFWQTEAFF. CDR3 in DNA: TGTGCCAGCAGCTTCTGGCAGACTGAAGCTTTCTTT.

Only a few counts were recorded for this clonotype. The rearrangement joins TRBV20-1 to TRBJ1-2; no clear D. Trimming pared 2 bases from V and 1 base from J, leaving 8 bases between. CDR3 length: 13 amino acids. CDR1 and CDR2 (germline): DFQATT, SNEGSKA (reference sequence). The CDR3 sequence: CSARHQDNYGYTF. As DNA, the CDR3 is TGCAGTGCTAGACACCAGGATAACTATGGCTACACCTTC.

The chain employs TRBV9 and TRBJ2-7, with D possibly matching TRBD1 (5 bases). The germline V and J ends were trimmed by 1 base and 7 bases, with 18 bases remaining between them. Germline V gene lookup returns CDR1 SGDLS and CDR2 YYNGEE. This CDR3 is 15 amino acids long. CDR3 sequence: CASSVNGFWGDEQYF. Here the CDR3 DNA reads TGTGCCAGCAGCGTAAATGGATTTTGGGGCGATGAGCAGTACTTC.

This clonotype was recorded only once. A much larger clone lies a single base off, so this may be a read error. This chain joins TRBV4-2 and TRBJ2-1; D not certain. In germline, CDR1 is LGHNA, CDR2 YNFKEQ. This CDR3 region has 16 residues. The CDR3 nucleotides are TGTGCCAGCAGCCAAGACATTACCAAAACCTACAAGGAGCAGTTCTTC. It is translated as CASSQDITKTYKEQFF.

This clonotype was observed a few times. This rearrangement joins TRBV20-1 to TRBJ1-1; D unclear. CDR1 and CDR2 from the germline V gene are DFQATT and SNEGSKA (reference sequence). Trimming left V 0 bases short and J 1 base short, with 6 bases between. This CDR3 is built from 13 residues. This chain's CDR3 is CSARDPENTEAFF. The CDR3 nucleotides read TGCAGTGCTAGAGATCCCGAGAACACTGAAGCTTTCTTT.